Following are 14 T cell receptor beta chains from one sample sequenced in a study of blood T cell repertoires in COVID-19. Method: immunoSEQ multiplex PCR; TCRdb's copy keeps in-frame clones and lacks some. The sample records 100,000 or so clones, 69% being singletons. Sequencing was performed on peripheral blood. These receptors came from a man at least 80 years old with acute or convalescent COVID-19.

This clone was counted between two and nine times. The chain joins TRBV6-2 or TRBV6-3 to TRBJ2-7; D gene ambiguous. V was shortened by 0 bases and J by 0 bases, with 9 bases between the two germline ends. CDR3 size: 15 residues. Per germline, CDR1 MNHEY and CDR2 SVGEGT. The CDR3 bases are TGTGCCAGCAGTTACTCACACCCTAGCTCCTACGAGCAGTACTTC. This codes for CASSYSHPSSYEQYF.

This clone was detected a few times. Mismatch with germline at one junction end may stem from a read error. The chain employs TRBV7-2 and TRBJ2-7, with 12 bases aligning to TRBD2. CDR3 length: 14 residues. The germline V gene encodes CDR1 SGHTA and CDR2 FQGNSA. The CDR3 nucleotides are TGTGCCAGCAGCCTAGCGGGGGGGCTAGCCGAGCAGTACTTC. Translated, it gives CASSLAGGLAEQYF.

The chain uses TRBV19 and TRBJ2-1, with 9 bases identical to TRBD2. This CDR3 region has 18 residues. From germline, CDR1 is LNHDA and CDR2 SQIVND (reference sequence). The junction had 7 bases not matched to a gene; V was cut back by 1 base and J by 0 bases. The CDR3, as DNA: TGTGCCAGTAGTATAGTGGGTATTAGCGGGAGCTCCTACAATGAGCAGTTCTTC. Translated: CASSIVGISGSSYNEQFF.

A remark on this clone: The junction does not match germline at one end; this may be a read error. The chain couples TRBV6-5 to TRBJ1-2; a weak D match, TRBD1 (6 bases). There are 11 residues in the CDR3. Per the germline V gene, CDR1 is MNHEY and CDR2 is SVGAGI. CDR3 protein: CASSTRDKVDF. Here the CDR3 DNA reads TGTGCCAGCAGCACCCGGGACAAAGTTGATTTC.

V and J are TRBV6-2 or TRBV6-3 and TRBJ1-3, with D hard to call. Trimming removed 5 bases from V and 5 bases from J, with 13 bases in between. This CDR3 spans 14 amino acids. Germline CDR1 and CDR2: MNHEY and SVGEGT. CDR3 sequence (DNA): TGTGCCAGCAGTCCCCCCGGACTGAGAAACACCATATATTTT. Translated: CASSPPGLRNTIYF.

A single count supports this clone. The chain carries TRBV5-5 and TRBJ2-1; TRBD2 might be the D (6 bases). From germline, CDR1 is SGHKS and CDR2 YYEKEE (reference sequence). V was pared by 2 bases and J by 5 bases, with 8 bases between. The CDR3 covers 13 residues. CDR3 loop: CASSFAGHNEQFF. CDR3 nucleotides: TGTGCCAGCAGCTTCGCGGGACACAATGAGCAGTTCTTC.

The V gene is TRBV6-2 or TRBV6-3, the J gene TRBJ2-2; the match to TRBD2 covers 10 bases. CDR3 length equals 18 residues. Trimming cost V 2 bases and J 4 bases; bases outside gene matches: 10. CDR1 and CDR2 (germline): MNHEY, SVGEGT. The CDR3 region has the DNA TGTGCCAGCAGTTACACTAACCTAGCGGGAGTCGTCACCGGGGAGCTGTTTTTT. Amino acids: CASSYTNLAGVVTGELFF.

This chain connects TRBV28 to TRBJ2-1, with 8 bases identical to TRBD2. J gave up 9 bases and V 5 bases, and 18 bases lay outside the gene matches. Germline V gene sequence: CDR1 MDHEN, CDR2 SYDVKM. The CDR3 consists of 17 residues. In nucleotides, the CDR3 is TGTGCCAGCAGTCTTTACGCCCTGAGGGGACTAGGGATTGAGCAGTTCTTC. It translates to CASSLYALRGLGIEQFF. Full variable domain (remainder filled in from reference TRBV28 and TRBJ2-1): DVKVTQSSRYLVKRTGEKVFLECVQDMDHENMFWYRQDPGLGLRLIYFSYDVKMKEKGDIPEGYSVSREKKERFSLILESASTNQTSMYLCASSLYALRGLGIEQFFGPGTRLTVL.

The rearrangement uses TRBV6-5 and TRBJ1-2; the D gene is possibly TRBD1 (5 bases). The V gene's germline CDR1 is MNHEY and CDR2 SVGAGI. V gave up 5 bases and J gave up 6 bases, with 13 bases separating them. The CDR3 consists of 13 residues. Written as DNA, the CDR3 is TGTGCCAGCAGTCCAGACAGTTATAATGGCTACACCTTC. Translating it yields CASSPDSYNGYTF.

The chain has TRBV6-5 and TRBJ1-5; 7 nucleotides align to TRBD1. The CDR3 totals 14 residues. Germline values: CDR1 MNHEY, CDR2 SVGAGI. V lost 0 bases, J lost 4 bases, and 0 bases stayed unmatched. The CDR3, as DNA: TGTGCCAGCAGTTACTCACAGGGGAATCAGCCCCAGCATTTT. It is translated as CASSYSQGNQPQHF.

This chain uses TRBV2 with TRBJ1-1; no definite D call. The V gene's germline CDR1 is SNHLY and CDR2 FYNNEI. Trimming shortened V by 8 bases and J by 0 bases, and 10 bases separated the two germline ends. The CDR3 length is 13 residues. CDR3 nucleotide sequence: TGTGCCAGCTGCGGGTATATGAACACTGAAGCTTTCTTT. Amino acid sequence: CASCGYMNTEAFF.

This clone was seen only once. V is TRBV2 and J is TRBJ2-5; 8 nucleotides agree with TRBD1. The CDR3 is 13 amino acids. Germline loops: CDR1 SNHLY, CDR2 FYNNEI. V gave up 7 bases and J gave up 3 bases; unmatched junction bases: 4. The CDR3 DNA is TGTGCCAGCACCTCGGGACAGGAAGAGACCCAGTACTTC. Translation: CASTSGQEETQYF.

The chain links TRBV5-1 to TRBJ2-2, with D possibly matching TRBD2 (6 bases). Per the germline V gene, CDR1 is SGHRS and CDR2 is YFSETQ. Trimming shortened V by 2 bases and J by 1 base, and 9 bases separated the two germline ends. There are 15 residues in the CDR3. In DNA, the CDR3 is TGCGCCAGCAGCTTCGGGACTGTGAACACCGGGGAGCTGTTTTTT. Translated, it gives CASSFGTVNTGELFF.

This chain joins TRBV24-1 and TRBJ1-5; D ambiguous. Trimming shortened V by 6 bases and J by 4 bases, and 9 bases separated the two germline ends. The germline V gene has CDR1 KGHDR and CDR2 SFDVKD. The CDR3 loop spans 13 amino acids. The CDR3 DNA is TGTGCCACCAGTTTGAGCGGAAATCAGCCCCAGCATTTT. Translating it yields CATSLSGNQPQHF.